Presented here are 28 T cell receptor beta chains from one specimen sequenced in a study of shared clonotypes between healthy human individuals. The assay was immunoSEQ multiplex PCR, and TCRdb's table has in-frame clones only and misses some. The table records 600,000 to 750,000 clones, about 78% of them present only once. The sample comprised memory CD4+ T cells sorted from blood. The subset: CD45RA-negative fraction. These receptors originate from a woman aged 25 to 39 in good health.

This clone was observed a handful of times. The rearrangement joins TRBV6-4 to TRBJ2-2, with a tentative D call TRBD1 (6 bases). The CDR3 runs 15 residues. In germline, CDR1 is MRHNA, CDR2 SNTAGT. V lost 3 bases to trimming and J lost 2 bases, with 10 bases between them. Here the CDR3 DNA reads TGTGCCAGCAGTGAGCACAGGGCAAACACCGGGGAGCTGTTTTTT. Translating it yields CASSEHRANTGELFF.

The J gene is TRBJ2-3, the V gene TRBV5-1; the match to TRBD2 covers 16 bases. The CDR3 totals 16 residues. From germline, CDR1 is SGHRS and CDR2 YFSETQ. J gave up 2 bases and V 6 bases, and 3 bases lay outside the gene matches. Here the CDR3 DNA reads TGCGCCAGCAAGGGACTAGCGGGAGGGAACACAGATACGCAGTATTTT. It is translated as CASKGLAGGNTDTQYF.

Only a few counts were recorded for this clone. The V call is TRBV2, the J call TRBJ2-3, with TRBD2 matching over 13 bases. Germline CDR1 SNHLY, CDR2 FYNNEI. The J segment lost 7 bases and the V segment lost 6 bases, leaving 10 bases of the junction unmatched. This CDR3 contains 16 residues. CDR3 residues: CASRSRTSGSVNTQYF. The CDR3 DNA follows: TGTGCCAGCAGAAGCCGGACTAGCGGGAGCGTTAATACGCAGTATTTT.

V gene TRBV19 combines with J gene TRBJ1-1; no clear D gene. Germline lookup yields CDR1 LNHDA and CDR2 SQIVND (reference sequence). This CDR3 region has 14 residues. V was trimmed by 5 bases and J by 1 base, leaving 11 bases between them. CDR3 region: CASSPQEKNTEAFF. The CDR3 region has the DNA TGTGCCAGTAGTCCCCAGGAGAAGAACACTGAAGCTTTCTTT.

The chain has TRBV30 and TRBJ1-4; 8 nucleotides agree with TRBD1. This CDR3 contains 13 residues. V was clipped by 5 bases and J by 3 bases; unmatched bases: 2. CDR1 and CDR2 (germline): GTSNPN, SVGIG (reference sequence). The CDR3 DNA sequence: TGTGCCTGGCAGGGGGCTGCTAATGAAAAACTGTTTTTT. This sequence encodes CAWQGAANEKLFF.

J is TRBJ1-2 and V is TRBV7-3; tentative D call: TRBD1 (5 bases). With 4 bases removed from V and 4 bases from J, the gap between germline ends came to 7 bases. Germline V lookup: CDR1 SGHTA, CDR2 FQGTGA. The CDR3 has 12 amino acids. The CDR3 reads CASSSDTYGYTF. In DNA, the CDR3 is TGTGCCAGCAGCTCGGACACCTATGGCTACACCTTC.

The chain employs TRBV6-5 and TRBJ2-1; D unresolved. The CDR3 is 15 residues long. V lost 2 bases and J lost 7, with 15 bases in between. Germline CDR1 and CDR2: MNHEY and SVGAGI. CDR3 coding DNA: TGTGCCAGCAGTTACCAAGCTCCGGGTGGGAATGAGCAGTTCTTC. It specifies CASSYQAPGGNEQFF.

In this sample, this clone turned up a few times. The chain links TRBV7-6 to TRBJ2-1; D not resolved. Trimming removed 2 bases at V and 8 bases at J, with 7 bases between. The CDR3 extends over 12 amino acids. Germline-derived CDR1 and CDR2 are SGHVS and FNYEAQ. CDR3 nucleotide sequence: TGTGCCAGCAGCTTAATAGTGCATGAGCAGTTCTTC. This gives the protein CASSLIVHEQFF. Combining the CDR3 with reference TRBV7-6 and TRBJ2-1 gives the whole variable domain GAGVSQSPRYKVTKRGQDVALRCDPISGHVSLYWYRQALGQGPEFLTYFNYEAQQDKSGLPNDRFSAERPEGSISTLTIQRTEQRDSAMYRCASSLIVHEQFFGPGTRLTVL.

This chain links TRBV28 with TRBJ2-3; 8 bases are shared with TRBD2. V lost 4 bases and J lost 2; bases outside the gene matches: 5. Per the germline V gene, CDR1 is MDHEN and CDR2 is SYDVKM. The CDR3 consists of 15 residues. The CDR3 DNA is TGTGCCAGCAGTTCCAGCGGGAGATACACAGATACGCAGTATTTT. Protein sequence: CASSSSGRYTDTQYF.

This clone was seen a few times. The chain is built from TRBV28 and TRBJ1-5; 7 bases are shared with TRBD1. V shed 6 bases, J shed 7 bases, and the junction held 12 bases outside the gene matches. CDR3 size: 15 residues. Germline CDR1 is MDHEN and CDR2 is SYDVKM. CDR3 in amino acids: CASSDRDMQWQPQHF. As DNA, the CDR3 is TGTGCCAGCAGCGACAGGGATATGCAATGGCAGCCCCAGCATTTT. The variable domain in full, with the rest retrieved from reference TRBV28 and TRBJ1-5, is DVKVTQSSRYLVKRTGEKVFLECVQDMDHENMFWYRQDPGLGLRLIYFSYDVKMKEKGDIPEGYSVSREKKERFSLILESASTNQTSMYLCASSDRDMQWQPQHFGDGTRLSIL.

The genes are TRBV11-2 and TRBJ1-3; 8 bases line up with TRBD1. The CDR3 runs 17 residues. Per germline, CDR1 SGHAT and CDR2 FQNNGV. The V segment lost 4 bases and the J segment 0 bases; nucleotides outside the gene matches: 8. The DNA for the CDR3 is TGTGCCAGCAGCTCCCGCAGGGGGCAAAGCTCTGGAAACACCATATATTTT. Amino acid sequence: CASSSRRGQSSGNTIYF.

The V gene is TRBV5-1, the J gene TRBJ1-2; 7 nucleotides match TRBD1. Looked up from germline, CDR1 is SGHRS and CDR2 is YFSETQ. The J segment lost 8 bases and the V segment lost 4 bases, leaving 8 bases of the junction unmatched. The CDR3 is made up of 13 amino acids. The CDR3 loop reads CASSLSQGEGYTF. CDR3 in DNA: TGCGCCAGCAGCCTAAGCCAGGGGGAAGGCTACACCTTC.

The CDR3 protein is CASSQSKGTDTQYF. The CDR3 nucleotides read TGTGCCAGCAGCCAAAGCAAGGGTACAGATACGCAGTATTTT. This chain links TRBV4-2 with TRBJ2-3; D unresolved. Trimming cost V 2 bases and J 3 bases, with 9 bases left between them. In germline, CDR1 is LGHNA, CDR2 YNFKEQ. This CDR3 is 14 amino acids long.

DNA of the CDR3: TGTGCCAGCAGCTCCTTTCAGGGGGCGGGAGGCTACACCTTC. Translating it yields CASSSFQGAGGYTF. The chain combines TRBV11-2 with TRBJ1-2; 8 bases align to TRBD1. V lost 4 bases, J lost 8 bases, and 9 bases stayed unmatched. This CDR3 comprises 14 residues. Germline V CDR1 and CDR2: SGHAT, FQNNGV.

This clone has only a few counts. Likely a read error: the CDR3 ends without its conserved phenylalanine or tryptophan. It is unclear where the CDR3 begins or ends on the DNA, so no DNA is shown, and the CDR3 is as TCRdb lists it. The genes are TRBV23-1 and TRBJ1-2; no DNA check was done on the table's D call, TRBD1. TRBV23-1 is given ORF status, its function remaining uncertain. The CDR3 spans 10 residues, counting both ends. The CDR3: CASSLRDRGI.

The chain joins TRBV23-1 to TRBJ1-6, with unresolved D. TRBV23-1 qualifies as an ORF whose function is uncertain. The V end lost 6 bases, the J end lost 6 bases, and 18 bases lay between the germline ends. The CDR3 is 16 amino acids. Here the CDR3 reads CASSYIKALGNSPLHF. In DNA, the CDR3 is TGCGCCAGCAGCTATATAAAGGCTCTGGGTAATTCACCCCTCCACTTT.

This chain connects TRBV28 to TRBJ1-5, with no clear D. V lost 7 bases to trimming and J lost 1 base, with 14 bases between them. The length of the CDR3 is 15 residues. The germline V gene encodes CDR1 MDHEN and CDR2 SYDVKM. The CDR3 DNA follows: TGTGCCAGCAACCTCCCCTCCGGGAGCAATCAGCCCCAGCATTTT. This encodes CASNLPSGSNQPQHF.

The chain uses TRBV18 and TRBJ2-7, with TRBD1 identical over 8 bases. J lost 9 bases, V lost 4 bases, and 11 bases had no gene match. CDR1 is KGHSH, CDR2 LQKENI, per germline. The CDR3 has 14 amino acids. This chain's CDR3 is CASSRDRTSVRQYF. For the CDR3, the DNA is TGTGCCAGCTCACGGGACAGGACTTCTGTGAGGCAGTACTTC.

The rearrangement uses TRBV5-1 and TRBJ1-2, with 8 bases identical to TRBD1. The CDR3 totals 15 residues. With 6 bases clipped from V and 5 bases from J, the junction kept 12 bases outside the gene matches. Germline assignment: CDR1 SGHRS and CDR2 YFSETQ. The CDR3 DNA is TGCGCCAGCATCGCCGACAGGGGTTCTCGGTATGGCTACACCTTC. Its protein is CASIADRGSRYGYTF. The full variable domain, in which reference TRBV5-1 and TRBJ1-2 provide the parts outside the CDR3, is KAGVTQTPRYLIKTRGQQVTLSCSPISGHRSVSWYQQTPGQGLQFLFEYFSETQRNKGNFPGRFSGRQFSNSRSEMNVSTLELGDSALYLCASIADRGSRYGYTFGSGTRLTVV.

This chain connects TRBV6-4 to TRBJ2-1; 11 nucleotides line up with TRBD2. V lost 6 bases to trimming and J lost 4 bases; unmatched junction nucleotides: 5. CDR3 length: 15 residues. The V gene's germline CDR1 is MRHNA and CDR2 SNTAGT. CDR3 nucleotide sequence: TGTGCCAGCAGCCAGACTAGCGGGGCATACAATGAGCAGTTCTTC. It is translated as CASSQTSGAYNEQFF.

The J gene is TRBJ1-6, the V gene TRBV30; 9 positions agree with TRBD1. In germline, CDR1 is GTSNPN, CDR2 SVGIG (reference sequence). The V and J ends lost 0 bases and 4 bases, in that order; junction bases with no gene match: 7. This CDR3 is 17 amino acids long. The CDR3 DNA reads TGTGCCTGGAGTGTACCCGGGACAGGGTTTTATAATTCACCCCTCCACTTT. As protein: CAWSVPGTGFYNSPLHF.

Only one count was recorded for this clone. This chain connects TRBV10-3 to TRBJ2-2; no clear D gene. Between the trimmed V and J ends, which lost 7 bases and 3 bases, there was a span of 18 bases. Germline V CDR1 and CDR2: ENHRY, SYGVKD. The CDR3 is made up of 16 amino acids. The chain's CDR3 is CAIKFGEDGYTGELFF. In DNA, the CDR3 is TGTGCCATCAAGTTCGGCGAGGACGGATACACCGGGGAGCTGTTTTTT.

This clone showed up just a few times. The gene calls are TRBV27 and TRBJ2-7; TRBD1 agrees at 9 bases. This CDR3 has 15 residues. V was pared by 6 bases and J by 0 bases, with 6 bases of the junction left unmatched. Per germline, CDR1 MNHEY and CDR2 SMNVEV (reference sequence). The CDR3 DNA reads TGTGCCAGCAGGCCTGTGGGACAGGGCTCCTACGAGCAGTACTTC. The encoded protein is CASRPVGQGSYEQYF.

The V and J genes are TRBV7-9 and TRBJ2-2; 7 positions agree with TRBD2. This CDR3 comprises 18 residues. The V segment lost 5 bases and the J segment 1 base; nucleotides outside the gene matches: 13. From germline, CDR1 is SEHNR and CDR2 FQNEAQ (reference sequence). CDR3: CASSTKGQLAKNTGELFF. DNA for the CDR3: TGTGCCAGCAGCACTAAGGGGCAACTAGCGAAGAACACCGGGGAGCTGTTTTTT.

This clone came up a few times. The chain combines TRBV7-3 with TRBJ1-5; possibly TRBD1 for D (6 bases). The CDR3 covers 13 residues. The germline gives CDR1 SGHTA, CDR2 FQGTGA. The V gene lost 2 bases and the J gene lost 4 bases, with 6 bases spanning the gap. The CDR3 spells CASSLDRNQPQHF. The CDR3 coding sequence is TGTGCCAGCAGCTTAGACAGGAATCAGCCCCAGCATTTT.

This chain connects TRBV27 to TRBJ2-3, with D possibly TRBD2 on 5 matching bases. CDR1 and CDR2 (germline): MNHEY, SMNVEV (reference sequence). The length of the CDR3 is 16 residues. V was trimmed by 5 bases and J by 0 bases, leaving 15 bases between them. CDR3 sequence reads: CASSQWAGGSTDTQYF. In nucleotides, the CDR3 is TGTGCCAGCAGTCAGTGGGCGGGCGGAAGCACAGATACGCAGTATTTT.

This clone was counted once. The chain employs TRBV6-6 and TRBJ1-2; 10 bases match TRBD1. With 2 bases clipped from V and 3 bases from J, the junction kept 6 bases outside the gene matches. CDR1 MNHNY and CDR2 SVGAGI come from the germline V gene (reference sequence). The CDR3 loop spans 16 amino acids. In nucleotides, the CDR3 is TGTGCCAGCAGTTACGGGACAGGGGTTTGGGACTATGGCTACACCTTC. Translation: CASSYGTGVWDYGYTF.

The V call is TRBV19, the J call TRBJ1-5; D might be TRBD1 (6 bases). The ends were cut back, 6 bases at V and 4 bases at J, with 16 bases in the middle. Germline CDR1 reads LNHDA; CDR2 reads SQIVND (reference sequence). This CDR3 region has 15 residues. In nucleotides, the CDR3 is TGTGCCAGTAGGTCTACAGGGAGTATTAATCAGCCCCAGCATTTT. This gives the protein CASRSTGSINQPQHF.